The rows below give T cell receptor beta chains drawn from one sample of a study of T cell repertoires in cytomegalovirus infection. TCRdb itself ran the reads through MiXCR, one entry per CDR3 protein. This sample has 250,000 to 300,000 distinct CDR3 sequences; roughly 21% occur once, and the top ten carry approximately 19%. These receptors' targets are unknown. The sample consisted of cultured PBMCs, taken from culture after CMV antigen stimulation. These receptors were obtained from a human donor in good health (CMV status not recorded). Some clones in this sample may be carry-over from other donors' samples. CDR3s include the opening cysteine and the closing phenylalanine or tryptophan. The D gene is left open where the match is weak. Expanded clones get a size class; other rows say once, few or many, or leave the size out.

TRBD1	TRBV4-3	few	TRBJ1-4	TGCGCCAGCAGCCGATTCAGGGGGCGGGAAAAACTGTTTTTT	CASSRFRGREKLFF
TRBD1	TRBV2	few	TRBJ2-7	TGTGCCAGCACGCTCGGGACAGCCTCCTACGAGCAGTACTTC	CASTLGTASYEQYF
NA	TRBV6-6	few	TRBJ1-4	TGTGCCAGCAGTTACATTAATGAAAAACTGTTTTTT	CASSYINEKLFF
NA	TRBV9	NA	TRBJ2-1	TGTGCCAGCAGCGAAACTAGCTACAATGAGCAGTTCTTC	CASSETSYNEQFF
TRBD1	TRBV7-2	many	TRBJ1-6	TGTGCCAGTACCTCAAACACCGGGACAGATAATTCACCCCTCCACTTT	CASTSNTGTDNSPLHF
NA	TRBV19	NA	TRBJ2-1	TGTGCCACCAAAGAGGCGGGAAAAGGGGTAAGGGATGAGCAGTTCTTC	CATKEAGKGVRDEQFF
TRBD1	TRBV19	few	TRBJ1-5	TGTGCCAGTAGTACCGGGACAGCGAGCAATCAGCCCCAGCATTTT	CASSTGTASNQPQHF
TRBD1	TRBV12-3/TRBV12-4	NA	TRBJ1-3	TGTGCCAGCAGCCGGACCAGGGGGCCAGCTGGAAACACCATATATTTT	CASSRTRGPAGNTIYF
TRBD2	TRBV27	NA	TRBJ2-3	TGTGCCAGCAGTTTATCCGCTAGCGGGAGAGTGGTAGATACGCAGTATTTT	CASSLSASGRVVDTQYF
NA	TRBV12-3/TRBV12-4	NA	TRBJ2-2	TGTGCCACCAAGAAAGGGCAGGGAGGCACCGGGGAGCTGTTTTTT	CATKKGQGGTGELFF
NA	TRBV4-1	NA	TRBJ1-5	TGCGCCAGCAGCCAAGTAGGGGGTTCCGAATGGCCCCAGCATTTT	CASSQVGGSEWPQHF
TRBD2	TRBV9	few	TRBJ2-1	TGTGCCAGCAGCGCCGGGACTAGCGGGGTATACAATGAGCAGTTCTTC	CASSAGTSGVYNEQFF
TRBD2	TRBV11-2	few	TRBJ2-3	TGTGCCAGCAGCAGGACTAGCGTAGAAGATACGCAGTATTTT	CASSRTSVEDTQYF
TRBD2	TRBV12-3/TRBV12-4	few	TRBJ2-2	TGTGCCAGCAGCCCTAGCGGGGGAACGTCCGGGCTGTTTTTT	CASSPSGGTSGLFF
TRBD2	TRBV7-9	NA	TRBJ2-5	TGTGCCAGCAGCTTATTGGGACTAGAGATTCCGTCCCAAGAGACCCAGTACTTC	CASSLLGLEIPSQETQYF
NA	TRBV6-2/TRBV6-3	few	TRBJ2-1	TGTGCCAGCAGTTACTCAACCTACAATGAGCAGTTCTTC	CASSYSTYNEQFF
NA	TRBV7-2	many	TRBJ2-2	TGTGCCAGCAGCAGGGGTCCCGCGAACACCGGGGAGCTGTTTTTT	CASSRGPANTGELFF
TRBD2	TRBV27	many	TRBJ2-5	TGTGCCAGCAGTTTCAGACCGGGACGGGGGGATATGACCCAGTACTTC	CASSFRPGRGDMTQYF
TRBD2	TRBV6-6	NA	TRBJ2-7	TGTGCCAGCAGTTCGGGACTAGCGGGAGGCGGCGAGCAGTACTTC	CASSSGLAGGGEQYF
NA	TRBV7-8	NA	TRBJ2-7	TGTGCCAGCAGCTCACAGATCTCCTCCTACGAGCAGTACTTC	CASSSQISSYEQYF